A single sample gave rise to the 10 T cell receptor beta chains below, sequenced in a study of shared clonotypes between healthy human individuals. Method: immunoSEQ multiplex PCR; TCRdb's copy keeps in-frame clones and lacks some. The data hold about 1,800,000 clones, with approximately 95% observed a single time. Positively selected for CCR7, the CD45RO-negative cells used as naive CD8 cells excluded terminally differentiated effector memory CD45RA+ cells. The sample comprised naive CD8+ T cells sorted from blood. Source of these receptors: a young man in good health.

This sequence joins TRBV15 and TRBJ1-1; D is unclear. Trimming cost V 1 base and J 0 bases, with 9 bases left between them. CDR3 length: 15 amino acids. Germline assignment: CDR1 LNHNV and CDR2 YYDKDF (reference sequence). CDR3 sequence reads: CATSRGGGMNTEAFF. CDR3 bases: TGTGCCACCAGCAGAGGTGGAGGAATGAACACTGAAGCTTTCTTT.

This clone was observed at least ten times. The same CDR3 can be traced to other DNA sequences in this sample. This chain connects TRBV19 to TRBJ1-5, with D perhaps TRBD1 (6 bases). The germline CDR1 and CDR2 sequences are LNHDA and SQIVND (reference sequence). V was pared by 3 bases and J by 3 bases, with 9 bases between. CDR3 length: 14 residues. The CDR3 nucleotides read TGTGCCAGTAGTATCCGGGACAACAATCAGCCCCAGCATTTT. Amino acid sequence: CASSIRDNNQPQHF.

CDR3 bases: TGCAGCGGCGAATCAGGGAACGGGGAGCAGTTCTTC. Encoded protein: CSGESGNGEQFF. The gene calls are TRBV29-1 and TRBJ2-1; a weak D match, TRBD1 (5 bases). Trimming pared 7 bases from V and 10 bases from J, leaving 17 bases between. The CDR3 contains 12 residues. CDR1 is SQVTM, CDR2 ANQGSEA, per germline.

This sequence joins TRBV14 and TRBJ2-5, with D uncertain. Trimming removed 1 base at V and 2 bases at J, with 8 bases between. The CDR3 spans 14 residues. CDR1 SGHDN and CDR2 FVKESK come from the germline V gene. This CDR3 is CASSQVLWQETQYF. The CDR3 region has the DNA TGTGCCAGCAGCCAAGTCTTGTGGCAAGAGACCCAGTACTTC.

Note on this clone: Other DNA sequences in the sample encode the same CDR3. The V call is TRBV13, the J call TRBJ2-5; no clear D gene. V was shortened by 5 bases and J by 3 bases, with 10 bases between the two germline ends. The germline V gene encodes CDR1 PRHDT and CDR2 FYEKMQ (reference sequence). CDR3 length equals 13 residues. The CDR3 protein is CASSLDREETQYF. The CDR3 DNA follows: TGTGCCAGCAGCCTCGACCGGGAAGAGACCCAGTACTTC.

The chain employs TRBV6-6 and TRBJ2-3; D might be TRBD1 or TRBD2, each matching 5 bases. CDR3 length: 16 residues. V lost 2 bases and J lost 0, with 12 bases in between. The germline V gene has CDR1 MNHNY and CDR2 SVGAGI (reference sequence). CDR3 region: CASSYGPGQSTDTQYF. In DNA form, the CDR3 reads TGTGCCAGCAGTTACGGACCGGGGCAGAGCACAGATACGCAGTATTTT.

This chain links TRBV7-2 with TRBJ1-2; 7 bases line up with TRBD1. In germline, CDR1 is SGHTA, CDR2 FQGNSA. This CDR3 has 14 amino acids. V shed 1 base and J 5 bases; nucleotides not matched to a gene: 4. CDR3 protein: CASSLEDRHYGYTF. The DNA for the CDR3 is TGTGCCAGCAGCTTAGAGGACAGGCATTATGGCTACACCTTC.

The chain recombines TRBV19 with TRBJ1-6; D might be TRBD1 (5 bases). CDR1 is LNHDA and CDR2 is SQIVND in the germline V gene (reference sequence). The V and J ends lost 3 bases and 7 bases respectively, with 10 bases between them. This CDR3 comprises 14 residues. CDR3 sequence (DNA): TGTGCCAGTAGTATTTCAGGGAGCAATTCACCCCTCCACTTT. Its protein is CASSISGSNSPLHF.

This chain links TRBV10-2 with TRBJ1-6; D is uncertain. Trimming removed 3 bases at V and 7 bases at J, with 7 bases between. The germline gives CDR1 WSHSY, CDR2 SAAADI. This CDR3 is built from 13 residues. For the CDR3, the DNA is TGCGCCAGCAGTGATTGGACGAATTCACCCCTCCACTTT. Translation: CASSDWTNSPLHF.

V gene TRBV9 combines with J gene TRBJ1-2; a possible D gene is TRBD1 (6 bases). Trimming cost V 0 bases and J 6 bases, with 21 bases left between them. CDR3 length equals 17 residues. Per germline, CDR1 SGDLS and CDR2 YYNGEE. This CDR3 is CASSVALSGQPRDGYTF. CDR3 nucleotide sequence: TGTGCCAGCAGCGTAGCTCTCAGTGGACAGCCGAGGGATGGCTACACCTTC. The whole variable domain, filled in from reference TRBV9 and TRBJ1-2, reads DSGVTQTPKHLITATGQRVTLRCSPRSGDLSVYWYQQSLDQGLQFLIQYYNGEERAKGNILERFSAQQFPDLHSELNLSSLELGDSALYFCASSVALSGQPRDGYTFGSGTRLTVV.